Listed below are T cell receptor beta chains from one sample, sequenced in a study of T cells in Graves' hyperthyroidism and ophthalmopathy. TCRdb reprocessed the multiplex PCR reads via MiXCR and lists one record per CDR3 protein. The sample holds 240,000 or so distinct CDR3 sequences, roughly 15% seen once. The sequenced sample consisted of blood. These receptors came from a woman aged 18-29 years with Graves' ophthalmopathy. Each CDR3 is given with its conserved first and last residue. D genes are given only for firm matches. The size entry is marked missing in some rows and otherwise reads once, few, many or a size class.

d_call: -
clone_size: few
v_call: TRBV19
j_call: TRBJ2-5
cdr3_nt: TGTGCCAGTAGTATTTTTGGGGCTCCCGAGACCCAGTACTTC
cdr3_aa: CASSIFGAPETQYF

d_call: -
clone_size: many
v_call: TRBV3-1
j_call: TRBJ2-1
cdr3_nt: TGTGCCAGCAGCCAAGTTGGCTCGGCGGGTGAGCAGTTCTTC
cdr3_aa: CASSQVGSAGEQFF

d_call: TRBD1
clone_size: -
v_call: TRBV2
j_call: TRBJ1-5
cdr3_nt: TGTGCCAGCAGCGCACGACAGGGGAATCAGCCCCAGCATTTT
cdr3_aa: CASSARQGNQPQHF

d_call: TRBD1
clone_size: -
v_call: TRBV7-9
j_call: TRBJ2-1
cdr3_nt: TGTGCCAGCAGCCGGGGACAGAGCTCCTACAATGAGCAGTTCTTC
cdr3_aa: CASSRGQSSYNEQFF

d_call: TRBD1
clone_size: -
v_call: TRBV4-1
j_call: TRBJ1-2
cdr3_nt: TGCGCCAGCAGCCACGGACAGGGTAGGGATAACTATGGCTACACCTTC
cdr3_aa: CASSHGQGRDNYGYTF

d_call: TRBD1
clone_size: many
v_call: TRBV20-1
j_call: TRBJ1-1
cdr3_nt: TGCAGTGCTAGACCCAGACAGGGGTGGGACACTGAAGCTTTCTTT
cdr3_aa: CSARPRQGWDTEAFF

d_call: -
clone_size: -
v_call: TRBV4-1
j_call: TRBJ1-5
cdr3_nt: TGCGCCAGCAGCCCTACAGAGATTAGCAATCAGCCCCAGCATTTT
cdr3_aa: CASSPTEISNQPQHF

d_call: TRBD2
clone_size: many
v_call: TRBV28
j_call: TRBJ2-1
cdr3_nt: TGTGCCAGCAGTTTAAGCCCAGGACTAGCGGGGGCCTACAATGAGCAGTTCTTC
cdr3_aa: CASSLSPGLAGAYNEQFF

d_call: TRBD2
clone_size: -
v_call: TRBV28
j_call: TRBJ2-3
cdr3_nt: TGTGCCAGCAGCTCGACTAGCGCGGGCACAGATACGCAGTATTTT
cdr3_aa: CASSSTSAGTDTQYF

d_call: TRBD2
clone_size: many
v_call: TRBV20-1
j_call: TRBJ2-7
cdr3_nt: TGCAGTGCTAGTACGGTAGCGGGGGACACCTCCTCCTACGAGCAGTACTTC
cdr3_aa: CSASTVAGDTSSYEQYF

d_call: -
clone_size: many
v_call: TRBV9
j_call: TRBJ1-1
cdr3_nt: TGTGCCAGCAGCGTAGCACTACAGAACACTGAAGCTTTCTTT
cdr3_aa: CASSVALQNTEAFF

d_call: -
clone_size: many
v_call: TRBV9
j_call: TRBJ2-3
cdr3_nt: TGTGCCAGCAGCGTAGGTGGACTGAGCACAGATACGCAGTATTTT
cdr3_aa: CASSVGGLSTDTQYF

d_call: -
clone_size: many
v_call: TRBV6-1
j_call: TRBJ1-3
cdr3_nt: TGTGCCAGCAGTTCACAGCAGGCCCCCTCTGGAAACACCATATATTTT
cdr3_aa: CASSSQQAPSGNTIYF

d_call: -
clone_size: once
v_call: TRBV4-2
j_call: TRBJ2-7
cdr3_nt: TGTGCCAGCACCCGGGACGGCAGCTCCTACGAGCAGTACTTC
cdr3_aa: CASTRDGSSYEQYF

d_call: -
clone_size: many
v_call: TRBV29-1
j_call: TRBJ1-1
cdr3_nt: TGCAGCGTTTCGCCCTCAGGGTGGAACACTGAAGCTTTCTTT
cdr3_aa: CSVSPSGWNTEAFF

d_call: TRBD2
clone_size: many
v_call: TRBV9
j_call: TRBJ2-1
cdr3_nt: TGTGCCAGCACCCCATCAGGTAGCGGGAAAAACAATGAGCAGTTCTTC
cdr3_aa: CASTPSGSGKNNEQFF

d_call: -
clone_size: many
v_call: TRBV3-1
j_call: TRBJ1-6
cdr3_nt: TGTGCCAGCAGCCAAGATCTCGGGAGAAAGTCACCCCTCCACTTT
cdr3_aa: CASSQDLGRKSPLHF

d_call: -
clone_size: few
v_call: TRBV27
j_call: TRBJ2-3
cdr3_nt: TGTGCCAGCAGTTTACTGTCGTCCACAGATACGCAGTATTTT
cdr3_aa: CASSLLSSTDTQYF

d_call: -
clone_size: many
v_call: TRBV13
j_call: TRBJ1-2
cdr3_nt: TGTGCCAGCAGCCCAAGAGGGGGGTATGGCTACACCTTC
cdr3_aa: CASSPRGGYGYTF

d_call: -
clone_size: few
v_call: TRBV11-2
j_call: TRBJ1-1
cdr3_nt: TGTGCCAGCAGCTTAGATTTGAACACTGAAGCTTCCTTT
cdr3_aa: CASSLDLNTEASF

d_call: -
clone_size: many
v_call: TRBV2
j_call: TRBJ1-5
cdr3_nt: TGTGCCAGCAGCGAATCGTTAGGCAATCAGCCCCAGCATTTT
cdr3_aa: CASSESLGNQPQHF

d_call: -
clone_size: -
v_call: TRBV10-2
j_call: TRBJ2-1
cdr3_nt: TGCGCCTGGGGGCCCTCCTACAATGAGCAGTTCTTC
cdr3_aa: CAWGPSYNEQFF

d_call: TRBD1
clone_size: -
v_call: TRBV28
j_call: TRBJ2-1
cdr3_nt: TGTGCCAGCACCTCCTTTGGACAGGGGGCTGCCAATGAGCAGTTCTTC
cdr3_aa: CASTSFGQGAANEQFF

d_call: TRBD2
clone_size: many
v_call: TRBV13
j_call: TRBJ2-2
cdr3_nt: TGTGCCAGCAGCCCGGGACTAGCGGGAGGCGGCACCGGGGAGCTGTTTTTT
cdr3_aa: CASSPGLAGGGTGELFF

d_call: TRBD2
clone_size: many
v_call: TRBV2
j_call: TRBJ2-7
cdr3_nt: TGTGCCAGCAAGGGGACTAGCGGGAGGGTGTACTCCGAGCAGTACTTC
cdr3_aa: CASKGTSGRVYSEQYF

d_call: TRBD1
clone_size: many
v_call: TRBV10-2
j_call: TRBJ1-1
cdr3_nt: TGCGCCAGCTATGAAGGCAGGGGGCTTACTGAAGCTTTCTTT
cdr3_aa: CASYEGRGLTEAFF

d_call: TRBD1
clone_size: many
v_call: TRBV7-9
j_call: TRBJ1-1
cdr3_nt: TGTGCCAGCAGCTTAGGCCCAGGGGGAGCTGAAGCTTTCTTT
cdr3_aa: CASSLGPGGAEAFF

d_call: TRBD2
clone_size: -
v_call: TRBV5-1
j_call: TRBJ2-7
cdr3_nt: TGCGCCAGCAGATTTGGAGCGGGGGATCAGACCTACGAGCAGTACTTC
cdr3_aa: CASRFGAGDQTYEQYF

d_call: TRBD1
clone_size: many
v_call: TRBV15
j_call: TRBJ1-2
cdr3_nt: TGTGCCACCAGACCAGCGAGGGACAGGGTGCATGGCTACACCTTC
cdr3_aa: CATRPARDRVHGYTF

d_call: -
clone_size: many
v_call: TRBV10-3
j_call: TRBJ2-1
cdr3_nt: TGTGCCATCAGTGAGGAGTGGGGTGGAAATGAGCAGTTCTTC
cdr3_aa: CAISEEWGGNEQFF

d_call: -
clone_size: many
v_call: TRBV6-1
j_call: TRBJ2-4
cdr3_nt: TGTGCCACGTTTCGGGTACTAGGACCCAAAAACATTCAGTACTTC
cdr3_aa: CATFRVLGPKNIQYF

d_call: TRBD2
clone_size: once
v_call: TRBV7-2
j_call: TRBJ2-7
cdr3_nt: TGTGCCAGCAGCGGAGGTGGGACTAGCGGGGCCCGGCAGTACTTC
cdr3_aa: CASSGGGTSGARQYF

d_call: -
clone_size: many
v_call: TRBV6-1
j_call: TRBJ1-2
cdr3_nt: TGTGCCAGCAAGAAGGGAACCTATGGCTACACCTTC
cdr3_aa: CASKKGTYGYTF